The 8 T cell receptor beta chains below come from one sample, sequenced in a study of spatial heterogeneity in lung cancer. For these TCRs, the target antigens are not known. Study observations and caveats: One measure, the expanded intratumoral alpha and beta TCR count, tracked tumor mutation counts.

Each CDR3 protein is one row after TCRdb ran MiXCR on the 5' RACE reads. The sample holds 8,000 to 10,000 distinct CDR3 sequences, roughly an eighth seen once. Specified time point: sample taken at primary tumor resection. The sequencing here drew on lung tumor tissue, taken at surgery. Receptor source: a male donor with early-stage non-small cell lung cancer.

This clonotype was observed at least ten times. For a library built for alpha chains, this beta chain is a stray read; little rests on its size. V and J are TRBV2 and TRBJ2-1; TRBD2 is a possible D gene (5 bases). V lost 3 bases and J 4 bases, leaving 13 bases between the germline ends. The germline CDR1 and CDR2 sequences are SNHLY and FYNNEI. The CDR3 extends over 15 amino acids. The CDR3 DNA reads as TGTGCCAGCAGTGAGAACGGGATAAGATACAATGAGCAGTTCTTC. Its protein product is CASSENGIRYNEQFF.

This clonotype was recorded at least ten times. In a library made to pick up alpha chains, this beta chain is a stray read with a size that means little. The chain links TRBV20-1 to TRBJ1-6; D not resolved. Looked up from germline, CDR1 is DFQATT and CDR2 is SNEGSKA (reference sequence). Trimming removed 1 base from V and 7 bases from J, with 11 bases in between. This CDR3 has 14 amino acids. CDR3 nucleotides: TGCAGTGCTAGAGTGGGATTGCGAAATTCACCCCTCCACTTT. It specifies CSARVGLRNSPLHF.

This clonotype qualifies as medium-sized. The size of this beta chain means little, since it is a stray read in a library made for alpha chains. V usage is TRBV27 and J usage is TRBJ1-5; 8 bases fit TRBD1. The germline CDR1 and CDR2 sequences are MNHEY and SMNVEV (reference sequence). This CDR3 region has 15 residues. J was trimmed by 4 bases and V by 7 bases; bases with no gene match: 9. The chain's CDR3 is CASNPGTGPNQPQHF. DNA for the CDR3: TGTGCCAGCAATCCCGGGACAGGCCCAAATCAGCCCCAGCATTTT.

This clonotype is medium-sized by share. This beta chain is off target for a library built for alpha chains, so its abundance means little. The V gene is TRBV6-1, the J gene TRBJ1-1; the D gene is possibly TRBD1 (6 bases). CDR3 length: 16 amino acids. The germline V and J ends were trimmed by 4 bases and 4 bases, with 19 bases remaining between them. Germline CDR1 is MNHNS and CDR2 is SASEGT. This CDR3 reads CASSARASVGATEAFF. In DNA, the CDR3 is TGTGCCAGCAGTGCCCGAGCGTCCGTGGGGGCCACTGAAGCTTTCTTT.

The sample holds many counts of this clonotype. A library made for alpha chains picked up this beta chain off target, so its size means little. V usage is TRBV15 and J usage is TRBJ1-6; weak D call: TRBD1 (5 bases). Per germline, CDR1 LNHNV and CDR2 YYDKDF (reference sequence). The V end was cut by 0 bases, the J end by 6 bases, with 12 bases between. This CDR3 is built from 16 residues. The CDR3 is CATSRDPPGLNSPLHF. The CDR3 nucleotides are TGTGCCACCAGCAGAGACCCACCGGGACTTAATTCACCCCTCCACTTT.

This clonotype is judged medium-sized (0.01 to 0.1%). This beta chain is a stray read from a library made for alpha chains; its abundance is not meaningful. The V and J genes are TRBV20-1 and TRBJ1-1, with D possibly being TRBD1 (5 bases). Germline-derived CDR1 and CDR2 are DFQATT and SNEGSKA (reference sequence). Deletions cut 3 bases from V and 4 bases from J, with 18 bases between. This CDR3 region has 15 residues. The CDR3 sequence is CSARPSGQGVTEAFF. The CDR3 DNA reads as TGCAGTGCTAGGCCCTCCGGGCAGGGCGTCACTGAAGCTTTCTTT.

This clonotype was seen repeatedly, ten times or more. This beta chain is a stray read from a library made for alpha chains; its abundance is not meaningful. The V gene is TRBV6-2 or TRBV6-3, the J gene TRBJ2-1, with D perhaps matching TRBD2 (5 bases). This CDR3 comprises 13 residues. V was cut by 6 bases and J by 6 bases, with 12 bases left in between. Germline CDR1 is MNHEY and CDR2 is SVGEGT. CDR3 residues: CASSPHLANEQFF. CDR3 nucleotides: TGTGCCAGCAGCCCCCACCTAGCCAATGAGCAGTTCTTC.

This clonotype has at least ten counts. For a library built for alpha chains, this beta chain is a stray read; little rests on its size. The chain carries TRBV4-3 and TRBJ2-5; 13 positions agree with TRBD2. In germline, CDR1 is LGHNA, CDR2 YSLEER. J was trimmed by 5 bases and V by 4 bases; bases with no gene match: 4. The CDR3 has 15 amino acids. The CDR3 nucleotides read TGCGCCAGCAGCCCAGGACTAGCGGGAGTTGAGACCCAGTACTTC. Encoded protein: CASSPGLAGVETQYF.